The 30 T cell receptor beta chains below were found in one sample sequenced in a study of blood T cell repertoires in COVID-19 (dated by TCRdb to 2020 to 2021). The method was the immunoSEQ multiplex PCR assay. Held by TCRdb, this immuneACCESS table contains in-frame sequences only and omits some clones. Under half of the omission traces to an unresolved V gene where checked; the cause of the rest is unknown. Counted in this sample were 30,000 to 40,000 clones; about 80% of them appeared once. The ten largest clonotypes hold roughly 29% of the sample. Input material: peripheral blood. These TCRs come from an older man with acute or convalescent COVID-19.

The rearrangement uses TRBV6-5 and TRBJ2-2; 7 bases are a match to TRBD1. The CDR3 runs 15 residues. CDR1 and CDR2 from the germline V gene are MNHEY and SVGAGI. Trimming removed 8 bases from V and 0 bases from J; junction bases left unmatched: 6. The chain's CDR3 is CASFTGTANTGELFF. CDR3 in DNA: TGTGCCAGCTTTACCGGGACAGCGAACACCGGGGAGCTGTTTTTT.

V and J are TRBV7-3 and TRBJ2-1; D not resolved. In germline, CDR1 is SGHTA, CDR2 FQGTGA. With 4 bases removed from V and 5 bases from J, the gap between germline ends came to 9 bases. This CDR3 comprises 13 residues. CDR3 amino acids: CASSSALNNEQFF. The DNA for the CDR3 is TGTGCCAGCAGCTCCGCCCTAAACAATGAGCAGTTCTTC. Drawing the rest from reference TRBV7-3 and TRBJ2-1, the complete variable domain is GAGVSQTPSNKVTEKGKYVELRCDPISGHTALYWYRQSLGQGPEFLIYFQGTGAADDSGLPNDRFFAVRPEGSVSTLKIQRTERGDSAVYLCASSSALNNEQFFGPGTRLTVL.

This chain uses TRBV19 with TRBJ2-7; D might be TRBD1 (6 bases). Trimming left V 7 bases short and J 3 bases short, with 16 bases between. This CDR3 contains 14 residues. Germline V CDR1 and CDR2: LNHDA, SQIVND (reference sequence). CDR3 residues: CASNPGTSIYEQYF. As DNA, the CDR3 is TGTGCCAGTAACCCCGGGACATCTATCTACGAGCAGTACTTC.

V is TRBV5-1 and J is TRBJ2-7, with D possibly matching TRBD2 (6 bases). Trimming left V 0 bases short and J 0 bases short, with 13 bases between. Germline CDR1 and CDR2: SGHRS and YFSETQ. This CDR3 is built from 16 residues. The CDR3 DNA reads as TGCGCCAGCAGCTTGGTAAGCGGGCCAAGCTCCTACGAGCAGTACTTC. This codes for CASSLVSGPSSYEQYF. The full variable domain, completed using reference TRBV5-1 and TRBJ2-7, is KAGVTQTPRYLIKTRGQQVTLSCSPISGHRSVSWYQQTPGQGLQFLFEYFSETQRNKGNFPGRFSGRQFSNSRSEMNVSTLELGDSALYLCASSLVSGPSSYEQYFGPGTRLTVT.

The rearrangement uses TRBV7-2 and TRBJ2-3; 12 positions agree with TRBD2. Germline CDR1 SGHTA, CDR2 FQGNSA. CDR3 length: 14 residues. The V and J ends lost 4 bases and 9 bases, in that order; junction bases with no gene match: 5. The CDR3 DNA is TGTGCCAGCAGCTCTAGCGGGAGGGCCGTGACGCAGTATTTT. Its translation is CASSSSGRAVTQYF.

The V gene is TRBV2, the J gene TRBJ1-1; tentative D call: TRBD1 (5 bases). Germline lookup yields CDR1 SNHLY and CDR2 FYNNEI. The CDR3 extends over 14 amino acids. V was shortened by 8 bases and J by 4 bases, with 17 bases between the two germline ends. The CDR3 loop is CASRSRGGFTEAFF. CDR3 nucleotide sequence: TGTGCCAGCCGTTCCCGGGGGGGGTTCACTGAAGCTTTCTTT.

V usage is TRBV11-2 and J usage is TRBJ2-7; tentative D call: TRBD2 (5 bases). V was clipped by 5 bases and J by 5 bases, with 10 bases between them. CDR1 and CDR2 (germline): SGHAT, FQNNGV. This CDR3 has 12 residues. CDR3 coding DNA: TGTGCCAGCAGCGCCCTCGGGAACGAGCAGTACTTC. Translation gives CASSALGNEQYF.

The rearrangement links TRBV28 to TRBJ1-5, with a possible D match to TRBD1 (6 bases). This CDR3 region has 17 residues. Trimming removed 2 bases at V and 0 bases at J, with 14 bases between. In germline, CDR1 is MDHEN, CDR2 SYDVKM. CDR3 protein: CASSLMTGGASNQPQHF. CDR3 nucleotides: TGTGCCAGCAGTTTAATGACCGGGGGGGCTAGCAATCAGCCCCAGCATTTT.

V gene TRBV5-1 combines with J gene TRBJ2-1, with 9 positions matching TRBD1. Germline V CDR1 and CDR2: SGHRS, YFSETQ. With 5 bases clipped from V and 0 bases from J, the junction kept 3 bases outside the gene matches. The CDR3 totals 15 residues. The CDR3 region is CASRQGASSYNEQFF. CDR3 coding DNA: TGCGCCAGCAGACAGGGGGCCAGCTCCTACAATGAGCAGTTCTTC.

Written as DNA, the CDR3 is TGTGCCAGCGGACTCTTTTCTAGGTTCGGCTCACCCCTCCACTTT. Translated, it gives CASGLFSRFGSPLHF. The chain couples TRBV5-8 to TRBJ1-6, with unresolved D. Germline V CDR1 and CDR2: SGHTS, YDEGEE. CDR3 length: 15 residues. V was cut by 7 bases and J by 10 bases, with 21 bases left in between.

The chain couples TRBV6-5 to TRBJ2-1; 7 bases fit TRBD2. V trimming: 10 bases; J trimming: 10 bases; junction bases outside the gene matches: 16. Per the germline V gene, CDR1 is MNHEY and CDR2 is SVGAGI. The CDR3 consists of 14 residues. The DNA of the CDR3 is TGTGCCACCCTCCCAGAGAGACCGGGGGGAGAGCAGTTCTTC. This gives the protein CATLPERPGGEQFF.

The V call is TRBV5-5, the J call TRBJ1-4; weak D call: TRBD1 (6 bases). Trimming removed 5 bases from V and 0 bases from J, with 17 bases in between. This CDR3 is built from 17 residues. Germline V lookup: CDR1 SGHKS, CDR2 YYEKEE (reference sequence). CDR3 DNA sequence: TGTGCCAGCAGTAAACAGGGAAAAGGTGCAACTAATGAAAAACTGTTTTTT. As protein: CASSKQGKGATNEKLFF.

The count of this clone is one. The chain links TRBV28 to TRBJ2-1; TRBD2 matches at 14 bases. CDR1 and CDR2 (germline): MDHEN, SYDVKM. After removal of 6 bases from V and 6 bases from J, the junction contained 4 bases not matched to a gene. CDR3 length equals 15 residues. CDR3 bases: TGTGCCAGCAGGTCCGGGACTAGCGGGGGCAATGAGCAGTTCTTC. Translation gives CASRSGTSGGNEQFF.

The chain joins TRBV5-5 to TRBJ1-6; 10 bases align to TRBD1. CDR1 and CDR2 (germline): SGHKS, YYEKEE (reference sequence). The CDR3 extends over 18 amino acids. Trimming removed 3 bases from V and 6 bases from J; junction bases left unmatched: 12. In nucleotides, the CDR3 is TGTGCCAGCAGCTGGGGGACAGGGGTAGTTGGGTTTAATTCACCCCTCCACTTT. Protein product: CASSWGTGVVGFNSPLHF.

The chain has TRBV14 and TRBJ1-4; 9 bases are shared with TRBD1. The CDR3 is 14 residues long. Germline trimming cut 6 bases from V and 7 bases from J; bases unmatched to any gene: 6. From germline, CDR1 is SGHDN and CDR2 FVKESK. The CDR3 coding sequence is TGTGCCAGCAGACAACAGGGGGCGGGTGAAAAACTGTTTTTT. Residues: CASRQQGAGEKLFF. The full variable domain, rest sourced from reference TRBV14 and TRBJ1-4, is EAGVTQFPSHSVIEKGQTVTLRCDPISGHDNLYWYRRVMGKEIKFLLHFVKESKQDESGMPNNRFLAERTGGTYSTLKVQPAELEDSGVYFCASRQQGAGEKLFFGSGTQLSVL.

V usage is TRBV7-2 and J usage is TRBJ1-5; 9 positions match TRBD1. Trimming at V came to 4 bases and at J to 4 bases, leaving 8 bases not matched to a gene. Germline V gene lookup returns CDR1 SGHTA and CDR2 FQGNSA. The CDR3 has 16 amino acids. In DNA form, the CDR3 reads TGTGCCAGCAGCTCCGGGACAGGGAGTAAGAATCAGCCCCAGCATTTT. Protein sequence: CASSSGTGSKNQPQHF.

The gene calls are TRBV10-3 and TRBJ2-3; 7 bases map to TRBD2. Germline loops: CDR1 ENHRY, CDR2 SYGVKD. Trimming cost V 1 base and J 3 bases; bases outside gene matches: 7. The CDR3 runs 16 residues. The CDR3 is CAISEFRVGGTDTQYF. CDR3 DNA: TGTGCCATCAGTGAGTTTCGAGTGGGAGGGACAGATACGCAGTATTTT.

The chain's CDR3 is CASSLVIYSSKTGNTIYF. CDR3 bases: TGTGCCAGCAGCTTAGTTATTTACAGCTCTAAGACTGGAAACACCATATATTTT. The chain joins TRBV11-2 to TRBJ1-3, with D unresolved. The CDR3 is made up of 18 amino acids. Between the trimmed V and J ends, which lost 1 base and 2 bases, there was a span of 18 bases. Germline V lookup: CDR1 SGHAT, CDR2 FQNNGV.

This sequence joins TRBV5-1 and TRBJ2-3; D is possibly TRBD1 (5 bases). V was trimmed by 2 bases and J by 2 bases, leaving 9 bases between them. The CDR3 is 14 amino acids. Germline CDR1 and CDR2: SGHRS and YFSETQ. The CDR3 sequence: CASSLLDNTDTQYF. CDR3 nucleotides: TGCGCCAGCAGCTTATTGGACAACACAGATACGCAGTATTTT.

DNA for the CDR3: TGTGCCACCAGTCAGGGTCGGGATGAGCAGTTCTTC. It specifies CATSQGRDEQFF. J is TRBJ2-1 and V is TRBV24-1; a possible D gene is TRBD1 (5 bases). This CDR3 is built from 12 residues. V lost 6 bases and J 8 bases, leaving 10 bases between the germline ends. From germline, CDR1 is KGHDR and CDR2 SFDVKD.

The chain couples TRBV28 to TRBJ2-6; D is undetermined. V lost 9 bases to trimming and J lost 1 base, with 7 bases between them. Looked up from germline, CDR1 is MDHEN and CDR2 is SYDVKM. This CDR3 is 13 amino acids long. The CDR3, as DNA: TGTGCCAGTAGGCGGTCTGGGGCCAACGTCCTGACTTTC. Protein sequence: CASRRSGANVLTF.

The V gene is TRBV5-1, the J gene TRBJ2-5, with 8 positions matching TRBD1. The V segment lost 9 bases and the J segment 5 bases; nucleotides outside the gene matches: 9. The CDR3 extends over 13 amino acids. The germline V gene encodes CDR1 SGHRS and CDR2 YFSETQ. The DNA for the CDR3 is TGCGCCACCTCGACAGGGGCGATGGAGACCCAGTACTTC. Translation gives CATSTGAMETQYF.

Here the CDR3 DNA reads TGTGCCAGCACCTGGACTAGCGGGAACGAGCAGTACTTC. Its protein is CASTWTSGNEQYF. The V call is TRBV12-3 or TRBV12-4, the J call TRBJ2-7, with TRBD2 matching 12 bases. The junction had 3 bases not matched to a gene; V was cut back by 7 bases and J by 5 bases. There are 13 residues in the CDR3.

The chain employs TRBV7-3 and TRBJ2-1, with 9 positions matching TRBD1. Trimming removed 2 bases from V and 9 bases from J; junction bases left unmatched: 5. The germline V gene encodes CDR1 SGHTA and CDR2 FQGTGA. This CDR3 region has 14 residues. The CDR3 reads CASSLGDRGSEQFF. Written as DNA, the CDR3 is TGTGCCAGCAGCTTAGGTGACAGGGGGTCTGAGCAGTTCTTC.

The gene calls are TRBV6-2 or TRBV6-3 and TRBJ1-1, with 7 nucleotides matching TRBD1. V dropped 6 bases and J dropped 5; count of bases not matched to a gene: 9. This CDR3 is built from 14 residues. Germline-derived CDR1 and CDR2 are MNHEY and SVGEGT. The CDR3 region is CASSFEGARTEAFF. The CDR3, as DNA: TGTGCCAGCAGCTTTGAGGGGGCGCGGACTGAAGCTTTCTTT.

The CDR3 sequence is CASSPAGAWGEYF. The CDR3 nucleotides are TGTGCCAGCAGTCCAGCGGGGGCCTGGGGGGAGTACTTC. This chain connects TRBV6-2 or TRBV6-3 to TRBJ2-5, with TRBD2 matching 8 bases. Trimming took 5 bases from V and 12 from J; bases not matched to a gene: 11. This CDR3 is 13 amino acids long. The V gene's germline CDR1 is MNHEY and CDR2 SVGEGT.

V gene TRBV9 combines with J gene TRBJ2-3; a weak D match, TRBD2 (6 bases). The CDR3 covers 16 residues. V shed 0 bases and J shed 4 bases, with 15 bases lying between them. Germline V gene data show CDR1 as SGDLS and CDR2 as YYNGEE. This CDR3 is CASSVGAGLMSDTQYF. Here the CDR3 DNA reads TGTGCCAGCAGCGTAGGGGCGGGGCTAATGTCAGATACGCAGTATTTT.

The chain is built from TRBV28 and TRBJ2-3, with D maybe TRBD1 (5 bases). This CDR3 has 14 amino acids. V lost 5 bases and J 4 bases, leaving 13 bases between the germline ends. Per the germline V gene, CDR1 is MDHEN and CDR2 is SYDVKM. The CDR3 DNA follows: TGTGCCAGCAGTGATCAGGGTATCGCAGATACGCAGTATTTT. Its protein is CASSDQGIADTQYF.

The rearrangement links TRBV29-1 to TRBJ1-5; D possibly corresponds to TRBD1 (5 bases). The CDR3 loop spans 12 amino acids. Between the trimmed V and J ends, which lost 4 bases and 6 bases, there was a span of 10 bases. Germline V gene lookup returns CDR1 SQVTM and CDR2 ANQGSEA. The CDR3 protein is CSVGLQGQPQHF. The CDR3 DNA reads TGCAGCGTTGGACTTCAGGGTCAGCCCCAGCATTTT.

In this sample, this clone turned up once. The chain has TRBV4-3 and TRBJ1-1; 7 positions match TRBD1. The germline CDR1 and CDR2 sequences are LGHNA and YSLEER. Germline trimming cut 5 bases from V and 0 bases from J; bases unmatched to any gene: 9. The CDR3 consists of 16 residues. CDR3 coding DNA: TGCGCCAGCAGCTTTCTCCTGGGACAGCTGAACACTGAAGCTTTCTTT. Translating it yields CASSFLLGQLNTEAFF.